This T cell receptor (beta chain) is drawn from a study of T cells in Graves' hyperthyroidism and ophthalmopathy. Study-level background: Peripheral blood was acquired at first diagnosis, ahead of any therapy whatsoever.

The TCR beta CDR3 regions underwent amplification using RNA transcripts as the source. The HTBI primer set drove a first-round RT-PCR of the TCR CDR3. A single record per CDR3 protein comes from TCRdb applying MiXCR to the multiplex PCR reads. In the table there are around 580,000 distinct CDR3 sequences, 15% to 20% of which are singletons. This clonotype was seen at least ten times. Its antigen is unknown. General study findings and limits: Most expanded thyroid clonotypes above 0.001 recurred in blood.

Trimming removed 8 bases from V and 5 bases from J, with 4 bases in between. The CDR3 totals 10 residues. The receptor was derived from a woman aged 18-30 years with Graves' hyperthyroidism. The rearrangement uses TRBV12-3 or TRBV12-4 and TRBJ1-3; D not resolved. The sequenced sample was blood. The CDR3 is CASRRNTIYF. The CDR3 nucleotides read TGTGCCAGCCGAAGAAACACCATATATTTT.